The entry below describes one T cell receptor (beta chain). Its specificity is not known. Cycle 7 day 1, cycle 4 day 1, and baseline were the timepoints at which blood was sampled. V was pared by 7 bases and J by 3 bases, with 16 bases between. The CDR3 spans 15 residues. CDR1 is LNHDA and CDR2 is SQIVND in the germline V gene (reference sequence). Assay used: immunoSEQ multiplex PCR; TCRdb lists only in-frame clones, some missing. The sample lists tens of thousands of clones, roughly 85% occurring once. The data originate from a study of OX40 agonist ivuxolimab in advanced cancers. Study-wide context: The study treated patients with ivuxolimab, an agonistic anti-OX40 (CD134) antibody. Study-wide findings and caveats: Mean expanded clone counts were higher in CD8+ than CD4+ T cells.

The sequencing here drew on CD4+ or CD8+ T cells sorted from blood, taken in a trial of the OX40 agonist ivuxolimab. This sequence was found in an adult with an advanced solid tumor such as melanoma, head and neck, liver or kidney cancer. The genes are TRBV19 and TRBJ2-1; possible D gene TRBD2, 5 bases. The CDR3 loop reads CASTADFSYYNEQFF. CDR3 in DNA: TGTGCCAGTACCGCGGACTTCTCTTACTACAATGAGCAGTTCTTC.